This T cell receptor beta chain was recovered during a study of blood T cell repertoires in COVID-19. Using immunoSEQ multiplex PCR, the repertoire was profiled, and TCRdb retains in-frame clones only, with some absent. The sample lists tens of thousands of clones, roughly 89% occurring once. The CDR3 spans 16 residues. V trimming: 3 bases; J trimming: 2 bases; junction bases outside the gene matches: 7. The germline V gene has CDR1 LGHNA and CDR2 YNFKEQ. A few counts support this clone. The specimen was peripheral blood. The source of this sequence is a woman aged 55 to 70 with COVID-19, enrolled during active disease. The V gene is TRBV4-2, the J gene TRBJ2-1; 7 nucleotides agree with TRBD2. The DNA for the CDR3 is TGTGCCAGCAGCCAGCCTCAAGCGGGGACCTACAATGAGCAGTTCTTC. As protein: CASSQPQAGTYNEQFF.